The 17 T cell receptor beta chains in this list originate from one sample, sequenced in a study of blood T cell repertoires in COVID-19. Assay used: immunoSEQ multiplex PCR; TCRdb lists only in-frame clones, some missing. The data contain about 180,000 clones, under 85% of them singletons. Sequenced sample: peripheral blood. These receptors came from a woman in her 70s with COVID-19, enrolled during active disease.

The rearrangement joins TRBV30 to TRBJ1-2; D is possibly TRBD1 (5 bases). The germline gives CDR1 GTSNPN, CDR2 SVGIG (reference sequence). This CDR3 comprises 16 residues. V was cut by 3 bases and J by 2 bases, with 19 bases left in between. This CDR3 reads CAWSVGVALLNYGYTF. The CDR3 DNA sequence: TGTGCCTGGAGCGTAGGGGTCGCGTTATTAAACTATGGCTACACCTTC. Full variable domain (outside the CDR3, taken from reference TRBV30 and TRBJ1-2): SQTIHQWPATLVQPVGSPLSLECTVEGTSNPNLYWYRQAAGRGLQLLFYSVGIGQISSEVPQNLSASRPQDRQFILSSKKLLLSDSGFYLCAWSVGVALLNYGYTFGSGTRLTVV.

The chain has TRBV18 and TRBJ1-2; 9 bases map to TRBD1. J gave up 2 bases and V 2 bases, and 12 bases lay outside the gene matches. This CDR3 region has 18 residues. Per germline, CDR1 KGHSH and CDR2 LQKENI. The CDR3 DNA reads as TGTGCCAGCTCACCATTCCCGGGACAGGGAGAACCGAACTATGGCTACACCTTC. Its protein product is CASSPFPGQGEPNYGYTF. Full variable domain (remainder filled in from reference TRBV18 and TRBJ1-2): NAGVMQNPRHLVRRRGQEARLRCSPMKGHSHVYWYRQLPEEGLKFMVYLQKENIIDESGMPKERFSAEFPKEGPSILRIQQVVRGDSAAYFCASSPFPGQGEPNYGYTFGSGTRLTVV.

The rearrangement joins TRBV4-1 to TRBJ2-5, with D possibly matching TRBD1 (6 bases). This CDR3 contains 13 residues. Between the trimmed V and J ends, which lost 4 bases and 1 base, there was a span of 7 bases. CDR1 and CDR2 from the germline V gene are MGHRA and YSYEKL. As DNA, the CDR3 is TGCGCCAGCAGCCCACAGGGCCAAGAGACCCAGTACTTC. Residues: CASSPQGQETQYF.

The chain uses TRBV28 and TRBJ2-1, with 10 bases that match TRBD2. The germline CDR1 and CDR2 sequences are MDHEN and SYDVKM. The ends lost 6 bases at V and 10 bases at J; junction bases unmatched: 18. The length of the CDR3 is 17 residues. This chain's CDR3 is CASSPGGASGRSREQFF. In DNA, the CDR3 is TGTGCCAGCAGCCCCGGCGGGGCTAGCGGGAGATCGAGGGAGCAGTTCTTC. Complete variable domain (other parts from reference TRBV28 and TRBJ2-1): DVKVTQSSRYLVKRTGEKVFLECVQDMDHENMFWYRQDPGLGLRLIYFSYDVKMKEKGDIPEGYSVSREKKERFSLILESASTNQTSMYLCASSPGGASGRSREQFFGPGTRLTVL.

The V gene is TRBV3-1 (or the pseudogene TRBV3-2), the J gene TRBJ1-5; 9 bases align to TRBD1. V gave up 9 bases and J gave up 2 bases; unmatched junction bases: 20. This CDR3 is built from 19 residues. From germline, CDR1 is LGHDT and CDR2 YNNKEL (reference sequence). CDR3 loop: CARGWGKGQGLYCNQPQHF. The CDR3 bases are TGTGCCAGGGGATGGGGGAAGGGACAGGGACTCTATTGCAATCAGCCCCAGCATTTT.

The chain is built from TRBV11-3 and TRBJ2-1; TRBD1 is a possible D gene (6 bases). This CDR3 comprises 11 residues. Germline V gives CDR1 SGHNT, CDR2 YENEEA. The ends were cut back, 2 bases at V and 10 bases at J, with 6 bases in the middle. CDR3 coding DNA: TGTGCCAGCAGCTTAACAGGGGAGCAGTTCTTC. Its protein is CASSLTGEQFF.

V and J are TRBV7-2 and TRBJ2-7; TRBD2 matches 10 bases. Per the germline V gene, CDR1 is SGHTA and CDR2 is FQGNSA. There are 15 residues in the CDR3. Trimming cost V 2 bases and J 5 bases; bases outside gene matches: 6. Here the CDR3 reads CASSLKAGGSHEQYF. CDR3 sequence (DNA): TGTGCCAGCAGCTTAAAAGCGGGAGGGTCCCACGAGCAGTACTTC.

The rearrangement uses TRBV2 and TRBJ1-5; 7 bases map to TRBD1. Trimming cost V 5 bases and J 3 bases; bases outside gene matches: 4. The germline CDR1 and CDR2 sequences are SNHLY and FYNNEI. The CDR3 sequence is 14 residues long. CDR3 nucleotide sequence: TGTGCCAGCAGTACCGGGACAGCCAATCAGCCCCAGCATTTT. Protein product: CASSTGTANQPQHF.

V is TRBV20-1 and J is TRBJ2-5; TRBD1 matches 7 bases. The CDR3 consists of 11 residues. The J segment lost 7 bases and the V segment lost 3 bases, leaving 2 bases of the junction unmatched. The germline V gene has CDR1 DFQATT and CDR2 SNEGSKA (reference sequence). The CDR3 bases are TGCAGTGCTAGCCCAGGGGGGACCCAGTACTTC. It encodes CSASPGGTQYF.

DNA of the CDR3: TGTGCCAGCAGCTTAGCGGGAGGGATTAGCACAGATACGCAGTATTTT. This encodes CASSLAGGISTDTQYF. The J gene is TRBJ2-3, the V gene TRBV11-2; 8 bases align to TRBD2. CDR1 and CDR2 from the germline V gene are SGHAT and FQNNGV. The junction had 3 bases not matched to a gene; V was cut back by 1 base and J by 0 bases. The CDR3 consists of 16 residues.

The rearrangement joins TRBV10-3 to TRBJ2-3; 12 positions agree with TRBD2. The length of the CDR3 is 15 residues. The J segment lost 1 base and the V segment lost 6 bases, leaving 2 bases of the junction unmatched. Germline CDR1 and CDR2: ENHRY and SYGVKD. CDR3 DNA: TGTGCCATCAGAAGACTAGCGGGGGGCACAGATACGCAGTATTTT. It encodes CAIRRLAGGTDTQYF.

CDR3: CASSSIPSGANVLTF. As DNA, the CDR3 is TGTGCCAGCAGTTCAATTCCCTCTGGGGCCAACGTCCTGACTTTC. The V gene is TRBV7-6, the J gene TRBJ2-6; D is unresolved. This CDR3 is built from 15 residues. Germline CDR1 is SGHVS and CDR2 is FNYEAQ. V was trimmed by 6 bases and J by 0 bases, leaving 9 bases between them.

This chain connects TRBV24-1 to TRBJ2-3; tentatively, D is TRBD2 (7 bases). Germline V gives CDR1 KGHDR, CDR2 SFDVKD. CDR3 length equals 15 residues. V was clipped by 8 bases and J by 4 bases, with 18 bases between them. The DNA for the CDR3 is TGTGCCACCAAGCCTCGGGGGGCAGTTGCAGATACGCAGTATTTT. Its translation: CATKPRGAVADTQYF.

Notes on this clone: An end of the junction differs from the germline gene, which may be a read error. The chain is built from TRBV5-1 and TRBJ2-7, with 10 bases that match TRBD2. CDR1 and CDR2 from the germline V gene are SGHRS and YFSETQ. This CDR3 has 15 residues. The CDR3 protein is CASSLTSGTGFPQEF. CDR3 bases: TGCGCCAGCAGCTTAACTAGCGGGACCGGTTTCCCCCAAGAGTTC.

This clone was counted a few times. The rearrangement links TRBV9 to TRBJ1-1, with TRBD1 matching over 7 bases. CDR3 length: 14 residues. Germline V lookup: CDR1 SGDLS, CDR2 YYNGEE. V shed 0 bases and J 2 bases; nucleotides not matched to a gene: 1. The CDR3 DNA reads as TGTGCCAGCAGCGTAGGACAGGGAAACACTGAAGCTTTCTTT. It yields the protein CASSVGQGNTEAFF.

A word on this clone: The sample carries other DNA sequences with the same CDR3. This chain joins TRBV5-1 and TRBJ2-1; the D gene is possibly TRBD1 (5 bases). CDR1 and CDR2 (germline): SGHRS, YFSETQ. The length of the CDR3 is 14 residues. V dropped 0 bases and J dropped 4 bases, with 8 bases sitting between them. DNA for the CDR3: TGCGCCAGCAGCTTGGGACAGTCTTACAATGAGCAGTTCTTC. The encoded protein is CASSLGQSYNEQFF. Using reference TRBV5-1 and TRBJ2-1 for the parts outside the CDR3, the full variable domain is KAGVTQTPRYLIKTRGQQVTLSCSPISGHRSVSWYQQTPGQGLQFLFEYFSETQRNKGNFPGRFSGRQFSNSRSEMNVSTLELGDSALYLCASSLGQSYNEQFFGPGTRLTVL.

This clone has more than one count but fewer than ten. The CDR3 sequence: CASSHSGLGTEAFF. The DNA for the CDR3 is TGTGCCAGCAGTCACAGCGGGCTGGGCACTGAAGCTTTCTTT. V is TRBV28 and J is TRBJ1-1; D is uncertain. V was shortened by 5 bases and J by 4 bases, with 14 bases between the two germline ends. The CDR3 runs 14 residues. Germline values: CDR1 MDHEN, CDR2 SYDVKM.